Each of the 3 T cell receptor beta chains below was sequenced from the same sample in a study of regulatory dendritic cells for organ transplantation. CFSE-labeled sorted T cells met regulatory or mature dendritic cells for approximately 5 days. No cognate antigen is known for these TCRs. Profiled with immunoSEQ multiplex PCR; TCRdb holds only in-frame clones, not every one. The table has around 19,000 clones, 65% to 80% seen once. The sample taken for sequencing was memory CD4+ T cells from blood cultured with regulatory dendritic cells. Subset given: CD45RO+ memory T cells. These receptors all come from a human donor in good health.

The chain combines TRBV5-6 with TRBJ1-5; D is ambiguous. The CDR3 contains 15 residues. V lost 2 bases to trimming and J lost 0 bases, with 9 bases between them. Per germline, CDR1 SGHDT and CDR2 YYEEEE. Written as DNA, the CDR3 is TGTGCCAGCAGCTTCCGATCGTATAGCAATCAGCCCCAGCATTTT. It specifies CASSFRSYSNQPQHF.

This sequence joins TRBV5-5 and TRBJ1-4, with 10 bases lining up with TRBD1. V shed 0 bases and J 6 bases; nucleotides not matched to a gene: 2. This CDR3 region has 15 residues. In germline, CDR1 is SGHKS, CDR2 YYEKEE (reference sequence). The CDR3 protein is CASSLAGQGHEKLFF. In DNA, the CDR3 is TGTGCCAGCAGCTTGGCGGGACAGGGGCATGAAAAACTGTTTTTT. Filled out from reference TRBV5-5 and TRBJ1-4, the complete variable domain reads DAGVTQSPTHLIKTRGQQVTLRCSPISGHKSVSWYQQVLGQGPQFIFQYYEKEERGRGNFPDRFSARQFPNYSSELNVNALLLGDSALYLCASSLAGQGHEKLFFGSGTQLSVL.

This chain uses TRBV7-9 with TRBJ1-1; 7 bases map to TRBD1. The CDR3 has 14 amino acids. Germline CDR1 reads SEHNR; CDR2 reads FQNEAQ (reference sequence). J was trimmed by 7 bases and V by 1 base; bases with no gene match: 6. The chain's CDR3 is CASSLDVSGGEAFF. The DNA for the CDR3 is TGTGCCAGCAGCTTAGACGTTTCAGGGGGTGAAGCTTTCTTT.